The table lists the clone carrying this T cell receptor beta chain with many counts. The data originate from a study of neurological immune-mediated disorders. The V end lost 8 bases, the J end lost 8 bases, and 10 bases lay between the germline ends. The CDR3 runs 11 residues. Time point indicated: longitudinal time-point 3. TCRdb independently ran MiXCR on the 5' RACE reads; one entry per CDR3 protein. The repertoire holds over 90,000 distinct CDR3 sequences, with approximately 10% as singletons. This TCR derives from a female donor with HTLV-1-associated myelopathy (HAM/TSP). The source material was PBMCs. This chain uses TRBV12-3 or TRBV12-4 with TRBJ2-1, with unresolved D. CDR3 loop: CASADLDEQFF. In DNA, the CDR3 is TGTGCCAGCGCGGATTTAGATGAGCAGTTCTTC.